A selection of T cell receptor beta chains follows, all from one sample in a study of blood T cells in healthy people across ages. TCRdb reprocessed the 5' RACE reads via MiXCR and lists one record per CDR3 protein. In the table there are approximately 820,000 distinct CDR3 sequences, roughly 44% of which are singletons. Sequences were obtained from blood. Source of these receptors: a man aged 55 to 69 in good health. Each CDR3 is given with its conserved first and last residue. Each record gives: V gene, D gene, J gene, clone size, CDR3 DNA, CDR3 protein. D genes are given only for firm matches. Size is stated for part of the rows, as once, few or many counts, or as a class when the clone is expanded.

>TRBV4-1|TRBD1|TRBJ1-6|few
TGCGCCAGCAGCCAAACAGGGGTAGGAAGCAATTCACCCCTCCACTTT
CASSQTGVGSNSPLHF
>TRBV6-2/TRBV6-3|-|TRBJ2-1|-
TGTGCCAGCAGTTACGGGGGGCCGGGGAATGAGCAGTTCTTC
CASSYGGPGNEQFF
>TRBV4-2|-|TRBJ2-5|-
TGTGCCAGCAGCCAAGCGGCTCCGGGGGGCTCCCAAGAGACCCAGTACTTC
CASSQAAPGGSQETQYF
>TRBV5-5|-|TRBJ2-5|-
TGTGCCAGCAGCTTGGAGGCCCTCCAAGAGACCCAGTACTTC
CASSLEALQETQYF
>TRBV9|-|TRBJ1-2|-
TGTGCCAGCAGCGTGGCCTCGGCAGGGGAGTACGGCTACACCTTC
CASSVASAGEYGYTF
>TRBV2|TRBD1|TRBJ2-1|-
TGTGCCAGCAGGGGGAAGGTGACAGGGAAAAATGAGCAGTTCTTC
CASRGKVTGKNEQFF
>TRBV7-2|TRBD1|TRBJ1-2|-
TGTGCCAGCAGCTTGGACAGGGCTAGCGGCTACACCTTC
CASSLDRASGYTF
>TRBV20-1|TRBD1|TRBJ2-5|-
TGCAGTGCTAGAGATCAACAGGGGGCCTTACAAGAGACCCAGTACTTC
CSARDQQGALQETQYF
>TRBV6-2/TRBV6-3|-|TRBJ2-1|-
TGTGCCAGCAGTGACCGTAGCTACAATGAGCAGTTCTTC
CASSDRSYNEQFF
>TRBV13|TRBD2|TRBJ2-7|-
TGTGCCAGCAGCTTAAACGGACTAGCGGGAGGGGAGCAGTACTTC
CASSLNGLAGGEQYF
>TRBV13|TRBD2|TRBJ2-3|-
TGTGCCAGCAGCATTAGCGGGGGGCCCAGCACAGATGCGCAGTATTTT
CASSISGGPSTDAQYF
>TRBV20-1|-|TRBJ1-6|few
TGCAGTGCTAGCCTCAACCTTAATTCACCCCTCCACTTT
CSASLNLNSPLHF
>TRBV6-5|-|TRBJ2-7|few
TGTGCCAGCAGTTACCAAGCAGGGGCGGGTGGAGAGCAGTACTTC
CASSYQAGAGGEQYF
>TRBV6-2/TRBV6-3|-|TRBJ1-2|once
TGTGCCAGCAGTTACAAGGGGAACTATGGCTACACCTTC
CASSYKGNYGYTF
>TRBV6-6|-|TRBJ1-3|-
TGTGCCAGCAGGGGTCACGGGACTGGAAACACCATATATTTT
CASRGHGTGNTIYF
>TRBV2|TRBD1|TRBJ1-5|-
TGTGCCAGCAGTGAAGGGACAGGGAAAAATCAGCCCCAGCATTTT
CASSEGTGKNQPQHF
>TRBV20-1|TRBD2|TRBJ2-5|-
TGCAGTGCTCCCAGGAGCGGGGTGGGAGAGACCCAGTACTTC
CSAPRSGVGETQYF
>TRBV5-1|-|TRBJ2-5|-
TGCGCCAGCAGCCCGCTCCCGGGATTCCAAGAGACCCAGTACTTC
CASSPLPGFQETQYF
>TRBV9|TRBD1|TRBJ2-7|-
TGTGCCAGCAGCGTAGCGGGGACAGGGGACTACGGGCAGTACTTC
CASSVAGTGDYGQYF
>TRBV28|TRBD1|TRBJ1-2|-
TGTGCCAGCACTATCGACAGGGATGGCTATGGCTACACCTTC
CASTIDRDGYGYTF
>TRBV7-2|-|TRBJ2-1|many
TGTGCCAGCAGCCAAAGAGTAATCGACTACAATGAGCAGTTCTTC
CASSQRVIDYNEQFF
>TRBV20-1|-|TRBJ2-3|few
TGCAGTGCTAAGGATACCGTCTCTAGCACAGATACGCAGTATTTT
CSAKDTVSSTDTQYF
>TRBV10-3|TRBD1|TRBJ2-7|-
TGTGCCATCAGTGAGAGGGGACAGGTCTACGAGCAGTACTTC
CAISERGQVYEQYF